The clone carrying this TCR beta chain was detected only once. The CDR3 runs 17 residues. Trimming cost V 2 bases and J 4 bases; bases outside gene matches: 9. Germline CDR1 MGHRA, CDR2 YSYEKL. TCRdb's copy holds only in-frame clones and misses some; the assay was immunoSEQ multiplex PCR. The sample lists 45,000 to 55,000 clones, over 85% occurring once. This sample was taken from a study of memory CD8 T cells in hepatitis C reinfection. Study summary: HCV reinfection meant a positive HCV RNA test after two negative tests at least 60 days apart. Between 55 and 20 weeks before reinfection detection, pre-reinfection samples were drawn.

Time point specified: pre-reinfection, 55 to 20 weeks before reinfection detection. TCR sequencing was done directly ex vivo on sorted cells, without expansion in vitro. The chain uses TRBV4-1 and TRBJ2-2; 8 bases map to TRBD2. Sequencing used naive CD8+ T cells sorted from blood. This TCR came from a man aged 18 to 29 with hepatitis C virus infection. The CDR3 DNA is TGCGCCAGCAGCCAATCCCCGGCCGGGGGGGGCACCGGGGAGCTGTTTTTT. Translating gives CASSQSPAGGGTGELFF.